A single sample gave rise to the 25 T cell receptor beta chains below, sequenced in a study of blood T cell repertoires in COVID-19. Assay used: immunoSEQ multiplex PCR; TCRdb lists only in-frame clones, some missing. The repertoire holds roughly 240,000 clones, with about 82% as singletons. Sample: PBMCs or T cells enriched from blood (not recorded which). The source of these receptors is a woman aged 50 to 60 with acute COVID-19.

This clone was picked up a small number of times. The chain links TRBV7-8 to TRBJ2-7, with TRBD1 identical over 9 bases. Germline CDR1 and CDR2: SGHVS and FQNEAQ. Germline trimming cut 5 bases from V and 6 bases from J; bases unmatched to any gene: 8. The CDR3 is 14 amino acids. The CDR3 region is CASSLGQGKGEQYF. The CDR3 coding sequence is TGTGCCAGCAGCCTCGGACAGGGGAAGGGCGAGCAGTACTTC.

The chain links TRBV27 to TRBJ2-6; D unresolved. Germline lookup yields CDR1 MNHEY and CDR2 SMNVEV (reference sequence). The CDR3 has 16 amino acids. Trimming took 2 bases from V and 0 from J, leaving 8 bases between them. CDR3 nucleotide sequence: TGTGCCAGCAGTTTACGATCACTCTCTGGGGCCAACGTCCTGACTTTC. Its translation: CASSLRSLSGANVLTF.

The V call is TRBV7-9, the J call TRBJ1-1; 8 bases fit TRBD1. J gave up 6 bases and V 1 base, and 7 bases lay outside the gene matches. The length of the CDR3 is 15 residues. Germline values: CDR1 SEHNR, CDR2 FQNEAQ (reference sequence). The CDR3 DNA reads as TGTGCCAGCAGCTTAGATTTGACAGGGGTACCTGAAGCTTTCTTT. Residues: CASSLDLTGVPEAFF.

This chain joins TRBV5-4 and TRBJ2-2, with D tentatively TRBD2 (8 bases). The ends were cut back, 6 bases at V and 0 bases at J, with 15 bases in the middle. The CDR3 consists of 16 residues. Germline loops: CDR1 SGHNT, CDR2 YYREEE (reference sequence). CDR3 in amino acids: CASTRGGTANTGELFF. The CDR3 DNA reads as TGTGCCAGCACCCGGGGGGGGACAGCGAACACCGGGGAGCTGTTTTTT.

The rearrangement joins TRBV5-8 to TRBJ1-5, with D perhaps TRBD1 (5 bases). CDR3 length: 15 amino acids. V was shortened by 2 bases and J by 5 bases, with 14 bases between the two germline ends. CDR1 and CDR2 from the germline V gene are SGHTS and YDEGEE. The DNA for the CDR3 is TGTGCCAGCAGCTTCGGCGGGGCCAACTATCAGCCCCAGCATTTT. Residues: CASSFGGANYQPQHF.

CDR3 region: CASSSQGTNTIYF. The CDR3 nucleotides read TGTGCCAGCAGCTCACAGGGGACGAACACCATATATTTT. The chain is built from TRBV5-4 and TRBJ1-3; 7 bases match TRBD1. The germline gives CDR1 SGHNT, CDR2 YYREEE (reference sequence). The CDR3 sequence is 13 residues long. Trimming at V came to 3 bases and at J to 7 bases, leaving 4 bases not matched to a gene.

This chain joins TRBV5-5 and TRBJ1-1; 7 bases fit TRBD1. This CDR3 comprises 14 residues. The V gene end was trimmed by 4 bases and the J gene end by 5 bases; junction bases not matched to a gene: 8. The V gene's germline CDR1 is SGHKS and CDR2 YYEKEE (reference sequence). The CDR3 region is CASSPDRFETEAFF. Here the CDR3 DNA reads TGTGCCAGCAGCCCGGACAGGTTCGAGACTGAAGCTTTCTTT.

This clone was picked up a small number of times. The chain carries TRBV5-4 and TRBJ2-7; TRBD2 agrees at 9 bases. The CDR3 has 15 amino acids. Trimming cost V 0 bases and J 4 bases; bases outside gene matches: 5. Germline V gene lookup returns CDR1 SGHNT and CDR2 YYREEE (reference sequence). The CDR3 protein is CASSLESSGVYEQYF. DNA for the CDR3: TGTGCCAGCAGCTTGGAGTCTAGCGGGGTGTACGAGCAGTACTTC.

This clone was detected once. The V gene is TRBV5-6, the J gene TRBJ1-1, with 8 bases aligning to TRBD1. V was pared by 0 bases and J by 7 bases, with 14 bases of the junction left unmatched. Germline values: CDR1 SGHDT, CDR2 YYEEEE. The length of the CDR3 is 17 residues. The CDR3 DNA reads TGTGCCAGCAGCTTGGGCCTCTGGACAGGGAGTGGGATTGAAGCTTTCTTT. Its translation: CASSLGLWTGSGIEAFF.

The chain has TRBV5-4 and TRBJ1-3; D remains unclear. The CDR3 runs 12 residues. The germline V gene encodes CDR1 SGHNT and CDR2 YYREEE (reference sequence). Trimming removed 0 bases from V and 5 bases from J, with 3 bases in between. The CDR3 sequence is CASSLDRNTIYF. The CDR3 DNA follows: TGTGCCAGCAGCTTGGATAGAAACACCATATATTTT.

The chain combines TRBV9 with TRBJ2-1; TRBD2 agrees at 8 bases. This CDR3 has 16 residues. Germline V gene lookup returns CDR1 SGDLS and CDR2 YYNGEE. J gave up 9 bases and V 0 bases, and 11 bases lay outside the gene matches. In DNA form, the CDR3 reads TGTGCCAGCAGCGTAGCTGCGGGGGGCCGGAAGGTTGAGCAGTTCTTC. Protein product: CASSVAAGGRKVEQFF.

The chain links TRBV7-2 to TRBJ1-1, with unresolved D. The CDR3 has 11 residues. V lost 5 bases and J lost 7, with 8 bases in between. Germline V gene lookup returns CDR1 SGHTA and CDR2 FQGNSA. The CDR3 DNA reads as TGTGCCAGCAGCAATCTAGGTGAAGCTTTCTTT. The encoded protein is CASSNLGEAFF.

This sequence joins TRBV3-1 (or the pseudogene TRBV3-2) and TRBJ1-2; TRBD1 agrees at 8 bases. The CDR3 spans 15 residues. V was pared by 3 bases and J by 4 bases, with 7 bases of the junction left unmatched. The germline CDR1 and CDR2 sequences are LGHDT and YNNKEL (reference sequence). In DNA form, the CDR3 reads TGTGCCAGCAGCCACTCGGACAGGGTGGGCTATGGCTACACCTTC. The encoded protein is CASSHSDRVGYGYTF.

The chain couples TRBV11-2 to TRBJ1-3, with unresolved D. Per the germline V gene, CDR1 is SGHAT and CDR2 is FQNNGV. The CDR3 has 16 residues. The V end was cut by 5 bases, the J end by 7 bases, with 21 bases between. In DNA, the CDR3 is TGTGCCAGCAGCCCTTCCTCGGGTTACCGGCGGAACACCATATATTTT. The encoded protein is CASSPSSGYRRNTIYF.

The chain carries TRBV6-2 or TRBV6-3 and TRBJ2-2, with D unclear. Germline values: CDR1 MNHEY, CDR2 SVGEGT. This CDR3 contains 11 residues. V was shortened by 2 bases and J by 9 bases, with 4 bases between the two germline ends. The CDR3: CASSYGRELFF. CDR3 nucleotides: TGTGCCAGCAGTTACGGGCGGGAGCTGTTTTTT.

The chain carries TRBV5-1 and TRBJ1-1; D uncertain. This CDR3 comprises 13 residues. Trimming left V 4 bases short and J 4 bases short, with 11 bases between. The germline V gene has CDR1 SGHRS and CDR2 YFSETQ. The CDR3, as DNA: TGCGCCAGCAGCCCTGACTTGGGCACTGAAGCTTTCTTT. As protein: CASSPDLGTEAFF. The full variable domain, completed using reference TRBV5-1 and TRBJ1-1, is KAGVTQTPRYLIKTRGQQVTLSCSPISGHRSVSWYQQTPGQGLQFLFEYFSETQRNKGNFPGRFSGRQFSNSRSEMNVSTLELGDSALYLCASSPDLGTEAFFGQGTRLTVV.

CDR3 protein: CASSLVPGDTGELFF. CDR3 bases: TGTGCCAGCAGCTTAGTGCCAGGGGATACCGGGGAGCTGTTTTTT. This sequence joins TRBV11-2 and TRBJ2-2; D is perhaps TRBD1 (6 bases). CDR3 length: 15 amino acids. V was trimmed by 1 base and J by 5 bases, leaving 11 bases between them. Germline values: CDR1 SGHAT, CDR2 FQNNGV.

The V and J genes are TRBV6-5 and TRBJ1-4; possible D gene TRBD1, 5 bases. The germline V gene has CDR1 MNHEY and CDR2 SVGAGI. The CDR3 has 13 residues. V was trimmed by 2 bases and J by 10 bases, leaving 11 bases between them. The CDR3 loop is CASSYGGEGKLFF. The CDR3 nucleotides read TGTGCCAGCAGTTACGGAGGGGAAGGAAAACTGTTTTTT.

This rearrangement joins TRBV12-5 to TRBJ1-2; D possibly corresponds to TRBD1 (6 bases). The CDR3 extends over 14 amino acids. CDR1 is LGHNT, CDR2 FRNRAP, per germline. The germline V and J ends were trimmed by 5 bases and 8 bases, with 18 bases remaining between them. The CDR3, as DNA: TGTGCTAGTGGTCCCCACACCGGGACAAAGGGCTACACCTTC. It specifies CASGPHTGTKGYTF.

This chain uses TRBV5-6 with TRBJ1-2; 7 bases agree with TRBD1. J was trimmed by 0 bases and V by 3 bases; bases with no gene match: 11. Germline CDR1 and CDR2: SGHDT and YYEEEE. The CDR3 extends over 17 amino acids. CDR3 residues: CASSSYRTGSSNYGYTF. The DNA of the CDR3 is TGTGCCAGCAGCTCCTACAGGACAGGTTCCTCTAACTATGGCTACACCTTC. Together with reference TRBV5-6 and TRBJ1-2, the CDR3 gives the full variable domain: DAGVTQSPTHLIKTRGQQVTLRCSPKSGHDTVSWYQQALGQGPQFIFQYYEEEERQRGNFPDRFSGHQFPNYSSELNVNALLLGDSALYLCASSSYRTGSSNYGYTFGSGTRLTVV.

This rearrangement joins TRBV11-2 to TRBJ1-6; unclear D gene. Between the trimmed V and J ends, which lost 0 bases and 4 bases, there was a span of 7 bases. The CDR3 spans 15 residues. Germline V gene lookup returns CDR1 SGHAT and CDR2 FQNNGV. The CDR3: CASSLDIIYNSPLHF. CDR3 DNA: TGTGCCAGCAGCTTAGATATAATTTATAATTCACCCCTCCACTTT.

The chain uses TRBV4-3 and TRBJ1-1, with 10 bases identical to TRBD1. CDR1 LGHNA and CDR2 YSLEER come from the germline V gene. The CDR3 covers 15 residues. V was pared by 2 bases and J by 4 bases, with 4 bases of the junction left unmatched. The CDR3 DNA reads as TGCGCCAGCAGCCAACTAAGGACAGGGGGCACTGAAGCTTTCTTT. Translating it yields CASSQLRTGGTEAFF.

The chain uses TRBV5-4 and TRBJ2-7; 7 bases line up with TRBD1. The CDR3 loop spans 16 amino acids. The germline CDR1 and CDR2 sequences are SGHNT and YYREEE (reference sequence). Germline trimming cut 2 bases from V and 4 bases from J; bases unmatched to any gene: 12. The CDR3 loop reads CASSLGGSNRGYEQYF. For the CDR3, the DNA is TGTGCCAGCAGCTTAGGGGGCTCAAATAGGGGATACGAGCAGTACTTC.

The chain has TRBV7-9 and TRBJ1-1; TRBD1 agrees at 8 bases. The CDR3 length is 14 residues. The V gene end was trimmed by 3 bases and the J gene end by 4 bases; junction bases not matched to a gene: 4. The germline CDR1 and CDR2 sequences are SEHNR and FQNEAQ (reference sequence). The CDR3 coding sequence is TGTGCCAGCAGCTTCAGGGGGCCAGTCACTGAAGCTTTCTTT. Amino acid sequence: CASSFRGPVTEAFF.

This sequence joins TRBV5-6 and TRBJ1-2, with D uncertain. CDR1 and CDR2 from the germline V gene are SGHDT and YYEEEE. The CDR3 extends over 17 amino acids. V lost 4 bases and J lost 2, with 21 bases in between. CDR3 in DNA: TGTGCCAGCAGCCAATCCCTCCCGAGCACCATAAACTATGGCTACACCTTC. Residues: CASSQSLPSTINYGYTF.